This entry is about one TCR beta chain. Its antigen remains unidentified. One end of the junction varies from germline; a read error may be responsible. The source of the sample is a study of cytomegalovirus exposure and HLA in healthy donors. Study-wide points: Association with HLA alleles at 0.05 false discovery rate was found for approximately 18,000 TCR beta sequences in a later analysis. Excluded: some indistinguishable V segments such as TRBV6-2 and TRBV6-3.

The donors (healthy individuals) were bone marrow donors. The V gene's germline CDR1 is WNHNN and CDR2 SYGVQD (reference sequence). The CDR3 runs 15 residues. The PCR was carried out with 60 Vbeta primers and 13 Jbeta primers. The repertoire was sequenced with immunoSEQ multiplex PCR; TCRdb's copy has only in-frame clones and lacks some. The data hold about 130,000 clones, with around three quarters observed a single time. Sample: PBMCs. The chain couples TRBV10-1 to TRBJ1-1; D gene unclear. The sequence was obtained from a woman between 50 and 59 years old in good health and CMV-seronegative. The CDR3 region is CASSELGRLNPEAFF. The DNA for the CDR3 is TGCGCCAGCAGTGAGTTGGGCAGATTGAACCCTGAAGCTTTCTTT.